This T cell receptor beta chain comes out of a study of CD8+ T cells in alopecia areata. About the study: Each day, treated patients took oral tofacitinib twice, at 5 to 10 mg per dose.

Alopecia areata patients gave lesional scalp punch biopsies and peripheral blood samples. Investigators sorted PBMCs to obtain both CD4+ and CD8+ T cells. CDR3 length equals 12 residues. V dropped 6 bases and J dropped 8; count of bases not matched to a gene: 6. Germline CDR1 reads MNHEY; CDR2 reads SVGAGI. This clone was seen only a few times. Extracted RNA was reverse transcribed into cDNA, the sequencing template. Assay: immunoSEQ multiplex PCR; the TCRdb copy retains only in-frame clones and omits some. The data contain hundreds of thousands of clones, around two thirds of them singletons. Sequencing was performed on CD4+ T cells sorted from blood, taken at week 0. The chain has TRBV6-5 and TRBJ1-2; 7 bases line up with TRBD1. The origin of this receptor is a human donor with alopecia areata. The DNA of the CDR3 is TGTGCCAGCAGAAACAGGGGAGCGGGCTACACCTTC. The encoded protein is CASRNRGAGYTF.